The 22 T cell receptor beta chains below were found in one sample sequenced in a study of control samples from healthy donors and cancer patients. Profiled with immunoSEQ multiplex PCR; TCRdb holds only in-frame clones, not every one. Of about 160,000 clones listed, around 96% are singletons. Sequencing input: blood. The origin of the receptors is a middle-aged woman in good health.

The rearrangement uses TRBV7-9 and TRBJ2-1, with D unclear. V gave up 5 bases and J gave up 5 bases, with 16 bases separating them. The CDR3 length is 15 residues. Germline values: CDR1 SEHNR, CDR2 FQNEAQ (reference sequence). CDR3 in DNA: TGTGCCAGCAGCCCTAAACGCCGGGTGAACAATGAGCAGTTCTTC. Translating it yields CASSPKRRVNNEQFF.

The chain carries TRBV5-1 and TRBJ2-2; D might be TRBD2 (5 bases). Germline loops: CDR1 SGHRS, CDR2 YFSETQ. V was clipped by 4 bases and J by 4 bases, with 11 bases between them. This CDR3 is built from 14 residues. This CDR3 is CASSRKTITGELFF. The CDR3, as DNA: TGCGCCAGCAGCCGAAAGACTATCACCGGGGAGCTGTTTTTT.

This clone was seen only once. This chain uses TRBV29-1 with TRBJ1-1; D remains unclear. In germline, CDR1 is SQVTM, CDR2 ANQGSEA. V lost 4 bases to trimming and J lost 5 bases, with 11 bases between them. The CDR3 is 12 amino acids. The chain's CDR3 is CSVVPYGTEAFF. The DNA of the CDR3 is TGCAGCGTTGTCCCCTATGGGACTGAAGCTTTCTTT.

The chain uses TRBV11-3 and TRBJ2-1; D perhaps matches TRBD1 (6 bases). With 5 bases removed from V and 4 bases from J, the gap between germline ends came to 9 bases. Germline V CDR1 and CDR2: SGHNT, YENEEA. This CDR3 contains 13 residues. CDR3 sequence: CASSIGQYNEQFF. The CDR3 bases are TGTGCCAGCAGCATAGGACAGTACAATGAGCAGTTCTTC.

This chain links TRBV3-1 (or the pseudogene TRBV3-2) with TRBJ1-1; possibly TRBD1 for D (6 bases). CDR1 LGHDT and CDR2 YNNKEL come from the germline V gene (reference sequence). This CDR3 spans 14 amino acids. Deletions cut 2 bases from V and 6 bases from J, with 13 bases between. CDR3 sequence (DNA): TGTGCCAGCAGCCAAAGGCCGGGGGCTTCTGAAGCTTTCTTT. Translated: CASSQRPGASEAFF.

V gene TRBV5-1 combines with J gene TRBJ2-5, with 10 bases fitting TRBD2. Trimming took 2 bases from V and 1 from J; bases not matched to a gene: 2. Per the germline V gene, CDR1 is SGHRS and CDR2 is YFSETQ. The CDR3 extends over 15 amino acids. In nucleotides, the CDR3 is TGCGCCAGCAGCTTAGCGGGGGGGCCCCAAGAGACCCAGTACTTC. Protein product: CASSLAGGPQETQYF.

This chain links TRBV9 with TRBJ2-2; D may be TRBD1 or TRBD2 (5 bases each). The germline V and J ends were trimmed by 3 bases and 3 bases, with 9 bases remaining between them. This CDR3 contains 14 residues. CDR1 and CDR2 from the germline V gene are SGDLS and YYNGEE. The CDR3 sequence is CASSGGGYTGELFF. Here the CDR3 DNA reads TGTGCCAGCAGCGGTGGGGGTTACACCGGGGAGCTGTTTTTT. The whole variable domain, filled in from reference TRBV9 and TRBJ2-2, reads DSGVTQTPKHLITATGQRVTLRCSPRSGDLSVYWYQQSLDQGLQFLIQYYNGEERAKGNILERFSAQQFPDLHSELNLSSLELGDSALYFCASSGGGYTGELFFGEGSRLTVL.

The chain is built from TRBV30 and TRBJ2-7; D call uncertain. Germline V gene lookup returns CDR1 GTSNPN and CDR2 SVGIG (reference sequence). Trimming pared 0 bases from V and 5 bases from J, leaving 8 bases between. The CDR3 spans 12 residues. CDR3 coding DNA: TGTGCCTGGAGTGTAGCGAGTGACGAGCAGTACTTC. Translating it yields CAWSVASDEQYF.

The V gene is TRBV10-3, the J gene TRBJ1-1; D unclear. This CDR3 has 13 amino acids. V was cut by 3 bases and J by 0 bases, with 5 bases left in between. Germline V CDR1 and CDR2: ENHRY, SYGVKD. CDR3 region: CAISDRMNTEAFF. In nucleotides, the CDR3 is TGTGCCATCAGTGACCGAATGAACACTGAAGCTTTCTTT.

The chain's CDR3 is CASSLAGSQETQYF. CDR3 in DNA: TGTGCCAGCAGTCTCGCAGGGAGCCAAGAGACCCAGTACTTC. V and J are TRBV6-5 and TRBJ2-5; D assignment may be TRBD1 or TRBD2 (5 bases each). V lost 5 bases, J lost 1 base, and 11 bases lay in between. CDR3 length equals 14 residues. In germline, CDR1 is MNHEY, CDR2 SVGAGI.

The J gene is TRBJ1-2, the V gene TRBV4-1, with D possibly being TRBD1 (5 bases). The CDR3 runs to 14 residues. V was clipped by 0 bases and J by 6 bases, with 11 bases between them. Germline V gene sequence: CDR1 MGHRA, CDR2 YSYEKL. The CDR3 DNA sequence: TGCGCCAGCAGCCAAGATCCAGGGAGGAATGGCTACACCTTC. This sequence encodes CASSQDPGRNGYTF.

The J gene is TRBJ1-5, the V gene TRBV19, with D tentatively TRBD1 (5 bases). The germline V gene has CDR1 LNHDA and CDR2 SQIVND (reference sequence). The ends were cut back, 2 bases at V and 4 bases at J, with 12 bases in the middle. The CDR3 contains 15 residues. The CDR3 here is CASSIRQGGNQPQHF. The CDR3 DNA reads TGTGCCAGTAGTATAAGGCAGGGAGGTAATCAGCCCCAGCATTTT.

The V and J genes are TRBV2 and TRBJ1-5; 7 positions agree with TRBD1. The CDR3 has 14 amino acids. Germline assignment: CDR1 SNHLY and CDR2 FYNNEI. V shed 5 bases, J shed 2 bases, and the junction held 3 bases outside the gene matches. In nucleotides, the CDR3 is TGTGCCAGCAGTCCCGGGACAGGCAATCAGCCCCAGCATTTT. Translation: CASSPGTGNQPQHF.

CDR3 coding DNA: TGCGCCAGCAGCGTTACAGGAAATAGCAATCAGCCCCAGCATTTT. Residues: CASSVTGNSNQPQHF. The chain is built from TRBV5-1 and TRBJ1-5; possible D gene TRBD1, 5 bases. The CDR3 contains 15 residues. Looked up from germline, CDR1 is SGHRS and CDR2 is YFSETQ. V gave up 4 bases and J gave up 0 bases, with 11 bases separating them.

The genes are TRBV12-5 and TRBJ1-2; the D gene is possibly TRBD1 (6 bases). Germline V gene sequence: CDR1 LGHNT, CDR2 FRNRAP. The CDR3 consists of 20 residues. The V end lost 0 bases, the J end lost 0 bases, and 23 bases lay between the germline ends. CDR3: CASGLVHGRGRTTSNYGYTF. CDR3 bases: TGTGCTAGTGGTTTGGTACATGGCAGGGGCCGAACCACTTCTAACTATGGCTACACCTTC.

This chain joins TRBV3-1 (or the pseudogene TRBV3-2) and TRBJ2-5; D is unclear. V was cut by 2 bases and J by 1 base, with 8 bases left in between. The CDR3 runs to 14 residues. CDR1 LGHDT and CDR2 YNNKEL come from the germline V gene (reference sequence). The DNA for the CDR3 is TGTGCCAGCAGCCAACCTATGGCCCAAGAGACCCAGTACTTC. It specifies CASSQPMAQETQYF.

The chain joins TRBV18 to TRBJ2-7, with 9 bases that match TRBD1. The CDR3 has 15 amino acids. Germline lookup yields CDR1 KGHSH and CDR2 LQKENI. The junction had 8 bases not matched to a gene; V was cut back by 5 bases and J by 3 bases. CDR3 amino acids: CASSDRGTRDYEQYF. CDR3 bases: TGTGCCAGCTCAGACAGGGGGACCCGGGACTACGAGCAGTACTTC. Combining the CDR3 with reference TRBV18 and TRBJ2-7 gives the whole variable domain NAGVMQNPRHLVRRRGQEARLRCSPMKGHSHVYWYRQLPEEGLKFMVYLQKENIIDESGMPKERFSAEFPKEGPSILRIQQVVRGDSAAYFCASSDRGTRDYEQYFGPGTRLTVT.

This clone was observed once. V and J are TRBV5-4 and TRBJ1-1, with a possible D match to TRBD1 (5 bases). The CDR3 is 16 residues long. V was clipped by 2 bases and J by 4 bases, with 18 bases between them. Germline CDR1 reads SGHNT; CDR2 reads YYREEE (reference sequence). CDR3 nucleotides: TGTGCCAGCAGCTTTGTCCGAGGGGCCGCGGGCACTGAAGCTTTCTTT. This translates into CASSFVRGAAGTEAFF.

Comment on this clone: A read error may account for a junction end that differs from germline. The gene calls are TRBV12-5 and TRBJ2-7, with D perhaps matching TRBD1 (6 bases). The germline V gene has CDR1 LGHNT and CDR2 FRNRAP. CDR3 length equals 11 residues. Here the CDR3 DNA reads TGTGCTAGTGGATACCCCGGGACACCATGTTTC. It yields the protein CASGYPGTPCF.

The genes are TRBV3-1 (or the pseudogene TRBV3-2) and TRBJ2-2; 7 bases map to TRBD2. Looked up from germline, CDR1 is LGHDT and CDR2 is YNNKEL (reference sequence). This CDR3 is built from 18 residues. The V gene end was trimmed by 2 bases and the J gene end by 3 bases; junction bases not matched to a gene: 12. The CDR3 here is CASSQQIVGGWYTGELFF. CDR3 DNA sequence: TGTGCCAGCAGCCAACAGATCGTCGGGGGGTGGTACACCGGGGAGCTGTTTTTT.

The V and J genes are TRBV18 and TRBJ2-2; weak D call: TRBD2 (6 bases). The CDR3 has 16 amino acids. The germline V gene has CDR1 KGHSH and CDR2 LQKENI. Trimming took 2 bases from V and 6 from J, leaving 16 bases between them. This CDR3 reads CASSPYTLGGAGELFF. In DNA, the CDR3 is TGTGCCAGCTCACCATACACTCTCGGCGGGGCCGGGGAGCTGTTTTTT.

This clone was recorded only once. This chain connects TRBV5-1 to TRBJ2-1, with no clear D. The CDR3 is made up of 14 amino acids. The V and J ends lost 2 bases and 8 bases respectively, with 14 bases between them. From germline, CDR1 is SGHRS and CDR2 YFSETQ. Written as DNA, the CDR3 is TGCGCCAGCAGCTTCAGTAACAGCCTCGATGAGCAGTTCTTC. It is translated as CASSFSNSLDEQFF.